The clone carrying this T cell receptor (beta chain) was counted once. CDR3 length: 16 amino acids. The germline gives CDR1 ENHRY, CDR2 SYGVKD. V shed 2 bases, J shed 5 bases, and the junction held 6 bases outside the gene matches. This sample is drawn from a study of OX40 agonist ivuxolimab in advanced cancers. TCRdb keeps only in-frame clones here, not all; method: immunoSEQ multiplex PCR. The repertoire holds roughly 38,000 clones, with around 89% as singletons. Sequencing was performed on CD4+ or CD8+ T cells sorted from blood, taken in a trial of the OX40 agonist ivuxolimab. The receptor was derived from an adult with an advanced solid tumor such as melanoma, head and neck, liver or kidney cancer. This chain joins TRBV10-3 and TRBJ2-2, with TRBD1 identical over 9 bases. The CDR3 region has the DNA TGTGCCATCAGTGAGGGAGGGACAGGGAGGACCGGGGAGCTGTTTTTT. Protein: CAISEGGTGRTGELFF.